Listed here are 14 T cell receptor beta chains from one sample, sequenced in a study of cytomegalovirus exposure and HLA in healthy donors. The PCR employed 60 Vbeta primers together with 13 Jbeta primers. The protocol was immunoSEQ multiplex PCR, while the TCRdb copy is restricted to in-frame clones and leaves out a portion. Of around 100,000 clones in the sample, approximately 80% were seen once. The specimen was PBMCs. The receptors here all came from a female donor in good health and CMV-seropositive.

CDR3 nucleotides: TGTGCCAGCAGCCCTCGGATGGGAGGGTGGCAGTACTTC. Its translation: CASSPRMGGWQYF. V is TRBV11-2 and J is TRBJ2-7, with 7 bases lining up with TRBD2. After removal of 5 bases from V and 9 bases from J, the junction contained 10 bases not matched to a gene. The CDR3 sequence is 13 residues long. Germline-derived CDR1 and CDR2 are SGHAT and FQNNGV. Drawing the rest from reference TRBV11-2 and TRBJ2-7, the complete variable domain is EAGVAQSPRYKIIEKRQSVAFWCNPISGHATLYWYQQILGQGPKLLIQFQNNGVVDDSQLPKDRFSAERLKGVDSTLKIQPAKLEDSAVYLCASSPRMGGWQYFGPGTRLTVT.

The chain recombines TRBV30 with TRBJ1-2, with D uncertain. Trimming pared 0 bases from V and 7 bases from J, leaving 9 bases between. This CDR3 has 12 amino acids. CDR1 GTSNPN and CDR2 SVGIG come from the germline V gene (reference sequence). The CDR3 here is CAWSVRGSGYTF. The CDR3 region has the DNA TGTGCCTGGAGTGTTAGAGGGTCTGGCTACACCTTC.

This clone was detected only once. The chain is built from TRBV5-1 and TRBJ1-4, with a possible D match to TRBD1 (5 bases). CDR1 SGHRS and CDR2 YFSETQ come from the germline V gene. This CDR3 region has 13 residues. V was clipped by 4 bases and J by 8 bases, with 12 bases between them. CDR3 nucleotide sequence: TGCGCCAGCAGCCCACCGGGGGACGAAAAACTGTTTTTT. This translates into CASSPPGDEKLFF.

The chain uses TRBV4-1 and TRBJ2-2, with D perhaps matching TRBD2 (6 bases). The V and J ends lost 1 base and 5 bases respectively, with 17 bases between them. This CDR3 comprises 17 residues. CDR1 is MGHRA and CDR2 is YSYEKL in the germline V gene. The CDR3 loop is CASSQGSPAGLTGELFF. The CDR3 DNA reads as TGCGCCAGCAGCCAAGGAAGCCCAGCGGGCCTAACCGGGGAGCTGTTTTTT.

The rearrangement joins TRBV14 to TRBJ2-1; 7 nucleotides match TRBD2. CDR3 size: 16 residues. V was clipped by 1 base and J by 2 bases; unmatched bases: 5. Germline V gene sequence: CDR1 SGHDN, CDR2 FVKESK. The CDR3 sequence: CASSQVLGGAYNEQFF. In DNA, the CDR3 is TGTGCCAGCAGCCAAGTTTTGGGGGGGGCCTACAATGAGCAGTTCTTC. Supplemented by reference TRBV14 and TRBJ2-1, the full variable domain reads EAGVTQFPSHSVIEKGQTVTLRCDPISGHDNLYWYRRVMGKEIKFLLHFVKESKQDESGMPNNRFLAERTGGTYSTLKVQPAELEDSGVYFCASSQVLGGAYNEQFFGPGTRLTVL.

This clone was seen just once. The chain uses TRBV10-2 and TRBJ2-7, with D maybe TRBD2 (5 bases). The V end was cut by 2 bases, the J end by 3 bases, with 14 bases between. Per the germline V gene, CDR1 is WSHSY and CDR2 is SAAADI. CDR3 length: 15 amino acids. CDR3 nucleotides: TGCGCCAGCAGTGAGCGTGGGAGCACGGGCTACGAGCAGTACTTC. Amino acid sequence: CASSERGSTGYEQYF.

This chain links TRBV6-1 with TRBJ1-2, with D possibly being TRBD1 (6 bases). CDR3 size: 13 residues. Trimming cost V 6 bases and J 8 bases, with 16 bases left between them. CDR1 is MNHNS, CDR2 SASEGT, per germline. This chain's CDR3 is CASRLDRGGGYTF. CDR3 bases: TGTGCCAGCAGGCTGGACAGAGGAGGAGGCTACACCTTC.

For the CDR3, the DNA is TGCGCCAGCAACGACAGATATCCCTACGAGCAGTACTTC. As protein: CASNDRYPYEQYF. This sequence joins TRBV23-1 and TRBJ2-7, with a tentative D call TRBD1 (5 bases). TRBV23-1 carries the ORF label, with uncertain function. The CDR3 spans 13 residues. V shed 7 bases and J shed 2 bases, with 12 bases lying between them.

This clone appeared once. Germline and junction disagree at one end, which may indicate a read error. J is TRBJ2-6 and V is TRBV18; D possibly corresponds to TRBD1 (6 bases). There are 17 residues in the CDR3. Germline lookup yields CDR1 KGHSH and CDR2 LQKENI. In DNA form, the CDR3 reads TGTGCCAGTTCACCACAGGGAGCGAGCTCTGGGGCCAACGTCCTGACTTTC. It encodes CASSPQGASSGANVLTF.

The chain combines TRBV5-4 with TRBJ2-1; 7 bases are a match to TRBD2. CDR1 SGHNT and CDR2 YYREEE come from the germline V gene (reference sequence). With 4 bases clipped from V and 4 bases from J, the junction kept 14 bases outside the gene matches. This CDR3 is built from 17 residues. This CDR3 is CASSPGLTSVDYNEQFF. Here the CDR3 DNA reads TGTGCCAGCAGCCCGGGCCTAACTAGCGTAGATTACAATGAGCAGTTCTTC.

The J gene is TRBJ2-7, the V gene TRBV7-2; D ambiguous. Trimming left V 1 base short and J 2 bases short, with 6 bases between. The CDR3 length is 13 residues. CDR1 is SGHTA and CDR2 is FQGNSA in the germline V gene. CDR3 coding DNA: TGTGCCAGCAGCTTAGGTCGGGCCTACGAGCAGTACTTC. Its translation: CASSLGRAYEQYF. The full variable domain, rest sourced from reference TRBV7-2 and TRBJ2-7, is GAGVSQSPSNKVTEKGKDVELRCDPISGHTALYWYRQSLGQGLEFLIYFQGNSAPDKSGLPSDRFSAERTGGSVSTLTIQRTQQEDSAVYLCASSLGRAYEQYFGPGTRLTVT.

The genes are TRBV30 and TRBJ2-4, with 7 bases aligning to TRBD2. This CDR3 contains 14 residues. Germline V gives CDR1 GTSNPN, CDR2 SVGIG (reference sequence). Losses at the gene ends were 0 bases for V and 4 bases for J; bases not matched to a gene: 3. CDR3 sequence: CAWSVSGKKNIQYF. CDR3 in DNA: TGTGCCTGGAGTGTAAGCGGGAAAAAAAACATTCAGTACTTC.

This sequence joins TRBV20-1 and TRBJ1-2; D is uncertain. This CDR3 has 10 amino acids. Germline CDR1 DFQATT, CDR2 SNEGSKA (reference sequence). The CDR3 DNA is TGCAGCCAAGCCGGCTATGGCTACACCTTC. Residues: CSQAGYGYTF.

The CDR3 here is CASSQGRDFSGNTIYF. In DNA, the CDR3 is TGCGCCAGCAGCCAAGGGCGGGACTTCTCTGGAAACACCATATATTTT. The chain combines TRBV5-1 with TRBJ1-3, with D possibly matching TRBD1 (5 bases). This CDR3 is built from 16 residues. Germline CDR1 reads SGHRS; CDR2 reads YFSETQ. V lost 4 bases and J lost 0, with 14 bases in between.